These 28 T cell receptor beta chains share one sample of origin, sequenced in a study of blood T cell repertoires in COVID-19. Only in-frame clones appear in the TCRdb table, and some are missing; sequencing was by immunoSEQ multiplex PCR. The sample carries about 120,000 clones, about 89% recorded once. The material sequenced was peripheral blood. These receptors were taken from a woman aged 65 to 85 with acute or convalescent COVID-19.

CDR3 sequence reads: CASSHARLAGADTQYF. CDR3 DNA: TGTGCCAGCAGCCATGCACGACTAGCGGGGGCAGATACGCAGTATTTT. The chain employs TRBV14 and TRBJ2-3; the match to TRBD2 covers 12 bases. Germline loops: CDR1 SGHDN, CDR2 FVKESK. This CDR3 has 16 residues. The junction had 5 bases not matched to a gene; V was cut back by 3 bases and J by 4 bases.

V is TRBV2 and J is TRBJ1-1; 9 bases map to TRBD1. The CDR3 length is 14 residues. CDR1 is SNHLY and CDR2 is FYNNEI in the germline V gene. With V trimmed by 4 bases and J by 0 bases, 0 bases remained unmatched. CDR3 DNA: TGTGCCAGCAGTGGGACAGGGGTGAACACTGAAGCTTTCTTT. This encodes CASSGTGVNTEAFF.

This chain links TRBV12-3 or TRBV12-4 with TRBJ2-7, with 10 bases lining up with TRBD2. This CDR3 is built from 12 residues. V was pared by 8 bases and J by 12 bases, with 10 bases of the junction left unmatched. CDR3 in amino acids: CASVASGGNWYF. CDR3 in DNA: TGTGCCAGCGTGGCTAGCGGGGGAAATTGGTACTTC.

This chain connects TRBV27 to TRBJ1-5; maybe TRBD1 (6 bases). The CDR3 has 13 amino acids. V was clipped by 4 bases and J by 7 bases, with 11 bases between them. Germline values: CDR1 MNHEY, CDR2 SMNVEV (reference sequence). The CDR3 loop is CASSSGDTQPQHF. CDR3 coding DNA: TGTGCCAGCAGTTCCGGGGACACCCAGCCCCAGCATTTT.

Of note for this clone: At one boundary the junction diverges from the germline segment, which might be a read error. The J gene is TRBJ1-1, the V gene TRBV6-2 or TRBV6-3; D gene ambiguous. Germline values: CDR1 MNHEY, CDR2 SVGEGT. This CDR3 has 14 residues. The CDR3 spells CASRYSGETTEAFF. The CDR3 coding sequence is TGTGCCAGCAGATACTCCGGGGAGACCACTGAAGCTTTCTTT.

The DNA of the CDR3 is TGTGCCAGCAGGGCCGTGGGCGATGAGCAGTTCTTC. This encodes CASRAVGDEQFF. The V and J genes are TRBV11-2 and TRBJ2-1; D gene unclear. Per the germline V gene, CDR1 is SGHAT and CDR2 is FQNNGV. CDR3 length: 12 residues. V was clipped by 6 bases and J by 8 bases, with 11 bases between them.

The chain combines TRBV19 with TRBJ2-2; D is possibly TRBD1 (5 bases). Germline V lookup: CDR1 LNHDA, CDR2 SQIVND (reference sequence). The V and J ends lost 4 bases and 5 bases respectively, with 5 bases between them. The CDR3 is 12 residues long. DNA of the CDR3: TGTGCCAGTAGTACAGGGACCGGGGAGCTGTTTTTT. This encodes CASSTGTGELFF.

The genes are TRBV28 and TRBJ1-5; the match to TRBD1 covers 8 bases. The CDR3 spans 21 residues. Germline CDR1 is MDHEN and CDR2 is SYDVKM. V lost 6 bases and J lost 0; bases outside the gene matches: 22. Here the CDR3 DNA reads TGTGCCAGCAGAAACGACAGGGGTTCTTACCCGTTCTCTTTTAGCAATCAGCCCCAGCATTTT. Its protein product is CASRNDRGSYPFSFSNQPQHF.

The chain joins TRBV10-3 to TRBJ2-7; TRBD2 matches at 9 bases. The trim removed 5 bases at V and 3 bases at J, leaving 26 bases unmatched. Germline values: CDR1 ENHRY, CDR2 SYGVKD. This CDR3 has 21 amino acids. CDR3 sequence (DNA): TGTGCCATCAGTCAAAATTCTCGCTTAATTGGACTAGCGTGGTTAATCTACGAGCAGTACTTC. Its translation is CAISQNSRLIGLAWLIYEQYF.

The chain carries TRBV30 and TRBJ2-5, with 8 bases aligning to TRBD2. This CDR3 region has 17 residues. Germline V lookup: CDR1 GTSNPN, CDR2 SVGIG (reference sequence). V lost 2 bases, J lost 2 bases, and 13 bases stayed unmatched. DNA for the CDR3: TGTGCCTGGAGTAACCGGGGGGGCCTTGGACAACAAGAGACCCAGTACTTC. Protein sequence: CAWSNRGGLGQQETQYF.

J is TRBJ2-6 and V is TRBV10-3, with a weak D call TRBD2 (7 bases). This CDR3 has 16 amino acids. Between the trimmed V and J ends, which lost 6 bases and 0 bases, there was a span of 12 bases. The germline V gene encodes CDR1 ENHRY and CDR2 SYGVKD. The CDR3 region is CAIRGGPSSGANVLTF. The DNA of the CDR3 is TGTGCCATCAGGGGGGGGCCAAGCTCTGGGGCCAACGTCCTGACTTTC.

The rearrangement joins TRBV25-1 to TRBJ2-1, with TRBD2 matching over 11 bases. The CDR3 covers 16 residues. V lost 2 bases to trimming and J lost 7 bases; unmatched junction nucleotides: 7. CDR1 is MGHDK, CDR2 SYGVNS, per germline. CDR3 in DNA: TGTGCCAGCAGTGAAACGGTAGCGGGGGGGCGGAATGAGCAGTTCTTC. Protein product: CASSETVAGGRNEQFF.

The rearrangement joins TRBV12-3 or TRBV12-4 to TRBJ2-7; TRBD1 agrees at 8 bases. The V segment lost 5 bases and the J segment 3 bases; nucleotides outside the gene matches: 3. CDR3 length: 13 amino acids. The CDR3 loop is CASSPGGLYEQYF. CDR3 coding DNA: TGTGCCAGCAGTCCAGGGGGCCTCTACGAGCAGTACTTC.

The rearrangement joins TRBV4-1 to TRBJ2-7; 8 positions match TRBD1. This CDR3 is 17 amino acids long. V dropped 4 bases and J dropped 6; count of bases not matched to a gene: 17. Looked up from germline, CDR1 is MGHRA and CDR2 is YSYEKL. The CDR3 sequence: CASSPKSPGTGKTEQYF. CDR3 coding DNA: TGCGCCAGCAGCCCCAAGAGTCCCGGGACAGGAAAAACCGAGCAGTACTTC.

Concerning this clone: Other DNA sequences of this sample code for an identical CDR3. The chain employs TRBV7-9 and TRBJ1-2; D uncertain. This CDR3 spans 12 amino acids. Germline CDR1 SEHNR, CDR2 FQNEAQ (reference sequence). V lost 2 bases and J 8 bases, leaving 9 bases between the germline ends. The CDR3 bases are TGTGCCAGCAGCTTAACAGTAGGCGGCTACACCTTC. The encoded protein is CASSLTVGGYTF.

V is TRBV6-5 and J is TRBJ1-5, with D tentatively TRBD1 (5 bases). The CDR3 is 15 amino acids. The germline V gene has CDR1 MNHEY and CDR2 SVGAGI. V dropped 5 bases and J dropped 5 bases, with 16 bases sitting between them. For the CDR3, the DNA is TGTGCCAGCAGTCTATCGGACACCCTTTATCAGCCCCAGCATTTT. Translating gives CASSLSDTLYQPQHF.

The J gene is TRBJ2-7, the V gene TRBV18; TRBD2 might be the D (5 bases). The CDR3 contains 13 residues. Trimming removed 2 bases at V and 5 bases at J, with 10 bases between. Germline values: CDR1 KGHSH, CDR2 LQKENI. Here the CDR3 reads CASSPGSRNEQYF. In DNA, the CDR3 is TGTGCCAGCTCACCAGGGAGTAGGAACGAGCAGTACTTC.

The rearrangement uses TRBV28 and TRBJ1-3; the D is unclear. The germline CDR1 and CDR2 sequences are MDHEN and SYDVKM. V was trimmed by 5 bases and J by 1 base, leaving 12 bases between them. The CDR3 extends over 15 amino acids. CDR3 bases: TGTGCCAGCAGTATACCACGAGGGTCTGGAAACACCATATATTTT. It yields the protein CASSIPRGSGNTIYF.

This clone was seen more than once but under ten times. The J gene is TRBJ2-5, the V gene TRBV3-1 (or the pseudogene TRBV3-2); TRBD1 might be the D (6 bases). Trimming shortened V by 4 bases and J by 5 bases, and 20 bases separated the two germline ends. Germline CDR1 is LGHDT and CDR2 is YNNKEL (reference sequence). The length of the CDR3 is 16 residues. The CDR3: CASSLRRTGTHETQYF. The CDR3 bases are TGTGCCAGCAGCCTGCGTCGGACCGGGACACACGAGACCCAGTACTTC.

CDR3 residues: CASSTGTGNSPLHF. CDR3 nucleotide sequence: TGTGCCAGCAGCACCGGGACAGGTAATTCACCCCTCCACTTT. The J gene is TRBJ1-6, the V gene TRBV3-1 (or the pseudogene TRBV3-2), with 8 bases fitting TRBD1. Germline trimming cut 5 bases from V and 6 bases from J; bases unmatched to any gene: 3. This CDR3 is built from 14 residues. Germline assignment: CDR1 LGHDT and CDR2 YNNKEL (reference sequence).

V and J are TRBV5-1 and TRBJ2-4, with D possibly TRBD2 on 5 matching bases. Germline CDR1 reads SGHRS; CDR2 reads YFSETQ. Trimming took off 4 bases at V and 0 bases at J, with 8 bases between the two ends. This CDR3 region has 14 residues. The CDR3 coding sequence is TGCGCCAGCAGCCTAGGACTAGCCAAAAACATTCAGTACTTC. Translation gives CASSLGLAKNIQYF.

V usage is TRBV3-1 (or the pseudogene TRBV3-2) and J usage is TRBJ1-1; TRBD1 might be the D (5 bases). There are 15 residues in the CDR3. V was clipped by 1 base and J by 4 bases, with 13 bases between them. From germline, CDR1 is LGHDT and CDR2 YNNKEL (reference sequence). CDR3 DNA sequence: TGTGCCAGCAGCCAAGCAGGGAGGGGAAGCACTGAAGCTTTCTTT. As protein: CASSQAGRGSTEAFF.

This clone was observed a single time. This sequence joins TRBV20-1 and TRBJ2-7; D remains ambiguous. Germline V gene sequence: CDR1 DFQATT, CDR2 SNEGSKA (reference sequence). The length of the CDR3 is 11 residues. Trimming took 6 bases from V and 4 from J, leaving 10 bases between them. In nucleotides, the CDR3 is TGCAGTGCCCCATCGGTGTACGAGCAGTACTTC. Translated, it gives CSAPSVYEQYF.

This chain uses TRBV7-3 with TRBJ1-4; 7 bases are a match to TRBD1. The CDR3 sequence is 21 residues long. V gave up 1 base and J gave up 0 bases; unmatched junction bases: 17. Germline assignment: CDR1 SGHTA and CDR2 FQGTGA. CDR3 nucleotides: TGTGCCAGCAGCTTAAAGCCCACCACGACAGGGCGGGGGGCAACTAATGAAAAACTGTTTTTT. Translating gives CASSLKPTTTGRGATNEKLFF.

This chain links TRBV2 with TRBJ2-7, with TRBD1 matching 12 bases. CDR1 and CDR2 (germline): SNHLY, FYNNEI. This CDR3 has 14 residues. J lost 5 bases, V lost 4 bases, and 3 bases had no gene match. CDR3 coding DNA: TGTGCCAGCAGTGCGGGGACAGGGGGCCACGAGCAGTACTTC. Encoded protein: CASSAGTGGHEQYF.

The chain is built from TRBV18 and TRBJ1-3; weak D call: TRBD1 (5 bases). V was pared by 2 bases and J by 0 bases, with 11 bases between. The CDR3 totals 16 residues. Germline values: CDR1 KGHSH, CDR2 LQKENI. The DNA of the CDR3 is TGTGCCAGCTCACCAGGACAACTGGACTCTGGAAACACCATATATTTT. It yields the protein CASSPGQLDSGNTIYF.

This clone was seen only a few times. V is TRBV30 and J is TRBJ1-6; possibly TRBD1 for D (5 bases). V was clipped by 7 bases and J by 5 bases, with 12 bases between them. The germline gives CDR1 GTSNPN, CDR2 SVGIG (reference sequence). The CDR3 is made up of 13 amino acids. The CDR3 DNA sequence: TGTGCCTTAGCGGCAGGGAATAATTCACCCCTCCACTTT. Protein sequence: CALAAGNNSPLHF.

This sequence joins TRBV5-1 and TRBJ1-2, with D tentatively TRBD1 (6 bases). The V end was cut by 2 bases, the J end by 3 bases, with 14 bases between. The CDR3 length is 15 residues. Germline V gene data show CDR1 as SGHRS and CDR2 as YFSETQ. The CDR3 here is CASSFSTGRDYGYTF. The CDR3 nucleotides read TGCGCCAGCAGCTTCTCGACAGGCAGGGACTATGGCTACACCTTC.